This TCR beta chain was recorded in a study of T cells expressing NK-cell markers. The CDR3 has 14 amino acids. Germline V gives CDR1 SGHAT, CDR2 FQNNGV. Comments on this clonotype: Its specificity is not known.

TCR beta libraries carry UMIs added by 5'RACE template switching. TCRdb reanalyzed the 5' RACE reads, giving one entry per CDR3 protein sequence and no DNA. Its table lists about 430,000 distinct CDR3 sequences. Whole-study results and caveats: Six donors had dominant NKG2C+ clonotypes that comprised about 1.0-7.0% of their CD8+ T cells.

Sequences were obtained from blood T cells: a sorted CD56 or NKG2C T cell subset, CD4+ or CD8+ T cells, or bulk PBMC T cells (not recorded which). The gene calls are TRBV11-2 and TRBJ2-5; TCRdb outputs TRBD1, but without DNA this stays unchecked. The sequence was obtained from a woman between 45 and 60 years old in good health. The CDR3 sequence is CASSLAYRGKAQYF. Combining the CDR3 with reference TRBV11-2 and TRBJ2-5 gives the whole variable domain EAGVAQSPRYKIIEKRQSVAFWCNPISGHATLYWYQQILGQGPKLLIQFQNNGVVDDSQLPKDRFSAERLKGVDSTLKIQPAKLEDSAVYLCASSLAYRGKAQYFGPGTRLLVL.